This record looks at one T cell receptor (beta chain) sequence and its context. Its antigen is currently unknown. This record comes from a study of cytomegalovirus exposure and HLA in healthy donors. The PCR had 60 Vbeta and 13 Jbeta primers. Profiling relied on immunoSEQ multiplex PCR, and the TCRdb table lists in-frame clones only, not all of them. This table holds around 140,000 clones, about 77% found once. Healthy individuals who donated bone marrow served as the donors. The germline CDR1 and CDR2 sequences are MRHNA and SNTAGT. The ends were cut back, 8 bases at V and 6 bases at J, with 14 bases in the middle. The CDR3 sequence is 13 residues long. Overall study results and limits: 87-base-pair reads could not separate some V segments, including TRBV6-2 and TRBV6-3.

The chain links TRBV6-4 to TRBJ1-5, with D possibly matching TRBD1 (6 bases). This TCR came from a woman aged 40 to 50 in good health and CMV-seronegative. The source material was PBMCs. In DNA form, the CDR3 reads TGTGCCAGCTCGGGGGGGCACGGTCAGCCCCAGCATTTT. Translation gives CASSGGHGQPQHF.